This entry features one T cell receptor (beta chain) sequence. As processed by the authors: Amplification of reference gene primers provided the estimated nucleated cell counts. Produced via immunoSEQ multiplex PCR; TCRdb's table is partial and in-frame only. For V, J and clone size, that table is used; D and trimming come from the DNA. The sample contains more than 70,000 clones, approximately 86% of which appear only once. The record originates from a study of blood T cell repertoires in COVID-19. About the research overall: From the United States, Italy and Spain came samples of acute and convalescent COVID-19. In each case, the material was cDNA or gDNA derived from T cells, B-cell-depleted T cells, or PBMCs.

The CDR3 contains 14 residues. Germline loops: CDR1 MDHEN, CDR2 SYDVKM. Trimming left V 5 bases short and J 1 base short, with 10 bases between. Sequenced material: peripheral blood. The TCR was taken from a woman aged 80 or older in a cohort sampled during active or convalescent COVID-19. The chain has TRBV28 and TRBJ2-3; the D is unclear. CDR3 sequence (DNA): TGTGCCAGCAGTACGCCACGGGGCACAGATACGCAGTATTTT. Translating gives CASSTPRGTDTQYF.